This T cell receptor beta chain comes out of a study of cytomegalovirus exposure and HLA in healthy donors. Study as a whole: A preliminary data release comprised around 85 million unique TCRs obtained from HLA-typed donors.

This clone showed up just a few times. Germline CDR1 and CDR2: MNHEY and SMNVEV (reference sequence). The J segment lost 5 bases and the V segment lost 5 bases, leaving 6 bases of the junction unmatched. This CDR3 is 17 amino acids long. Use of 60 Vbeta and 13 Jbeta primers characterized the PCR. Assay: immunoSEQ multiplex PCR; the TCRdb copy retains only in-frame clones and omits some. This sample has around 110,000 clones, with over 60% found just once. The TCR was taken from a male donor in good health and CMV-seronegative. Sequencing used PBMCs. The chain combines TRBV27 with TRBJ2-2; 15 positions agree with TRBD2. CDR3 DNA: TGTGCCAGCAGTCTGGTGGGACTAGCGGGAGGTACCGGGGAGCTGTTTTTT. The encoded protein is CASSLVGLAGGTGELFF.